This TCR beta chain came from a study of blood T cell repertoires in COVID-19. The overall study: Sources were T cells, B-cell-depleted T cells, or PBMCs; the material itself was cDNA or gDNA.

Using immunoSEQ multiplex PCR, the repertoire was profiled, and TCRdb retains in-frame clones only, with some absent. Of roughly 79,000 clones listed, 84% are singletons. The TCR originated in a man between 45 and 60 years old with acute or convalescent COVID-19. The material sequenced was peripheral blood.

DNA for the CDR3: TGTGCCAGCAGCCAACTCCCCCTAGCGGGAGAGGGGGAGCTGTTTTTT. Translation gives CASSQLPLAGEGELFF. This chain uses TRBV4-2 with TRBJ2-2; 10 bases line up with TRBD2. The V gene end was trimmed by 2 bases and the J gene end by 8 bases; junction bases not matched to a gene: 8. CDR1 and CDR2 from the germline V gene are LGHNA and YNFKEQ. The CDR3 is 16 amino acids.